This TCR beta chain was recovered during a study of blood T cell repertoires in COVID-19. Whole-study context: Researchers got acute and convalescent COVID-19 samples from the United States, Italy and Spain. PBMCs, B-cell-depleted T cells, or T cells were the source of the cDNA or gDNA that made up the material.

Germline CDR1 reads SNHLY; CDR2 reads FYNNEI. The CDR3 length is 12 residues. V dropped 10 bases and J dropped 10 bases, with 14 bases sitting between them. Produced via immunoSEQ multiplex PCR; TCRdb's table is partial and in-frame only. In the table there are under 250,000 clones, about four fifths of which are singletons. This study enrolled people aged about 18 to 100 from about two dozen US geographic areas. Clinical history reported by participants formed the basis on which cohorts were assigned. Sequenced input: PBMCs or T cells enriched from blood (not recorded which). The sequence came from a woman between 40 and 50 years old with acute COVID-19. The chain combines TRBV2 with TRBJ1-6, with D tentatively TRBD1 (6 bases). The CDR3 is CATSGDRSPLHF. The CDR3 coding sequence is TGTGCCACGTCAGGGGATCGCTCACCCCTCCACTTT.